The source of this T cell receptor beta chain is a study of T cells expressing NK-cell markers. This CDR3 contains 14 residues. Per germline, CDR1 SGHRS and CDR2 YFSETQ. TCRdb re-called the 5' RACE reads and gives one entry per CDR3 protein, without DNA. This table holds 300,000 to 500,000 distinct CDR3 sequences. The receptor was derived from a woman in her forties or fifties in good health. V and J are TRBV5-1 and TRBJ2-7; TCRdb's D gene call, TRBD1, goes unchecked for lack of DNA. Sequenced input: blood T cells: a sorted CD56 or NKG2C T cell subset, CD4+ or CD8+ T cells, or bulk PBMC T cells (not recorded which). The CDR3: CASSSGGQGYEQYF.